These T cell receptor beta chains were read from a single sample in a study of blood T cell repertoires in COVID-19. This table comes from immunoSEQ multiplex PCR, and its TCRdb copy is limited to in-frame clones, with some not included. The sample comprises about 89,000 clones, approximately 90% of which are singletons, and 2.3% rests with the top ten. Sequencing was carried out using peripheral blood. These receptors came from a human donor with active COVID-19. The donor label of this sample is uncertain. The conserved cysteine and the conserved F or W are not part of the CDR3 here.

v_call cdr3_length cdr3_aa
TRBV6-5 10 ASGTSLLEAF
TRBV28 14 ASSLWDRGSSYEQY
TRBV4-2 16 ASSQDRAGRGGGETQY
TRBV7-9 14 ASSITGTSVSYEQY
TRBV7-2 15 ASSLVAGGPSTDTQY
TRBV4-3 15 ASSQYPGVPANYGYT
TRBV2 10 ASKTGTGELF
TRBV5-1 12 ASSLDGGAAQAF
TRBV2 11 ASWGPANEKLF
TRBV5-5 13 ASSPDGDSNQPQH
TRBV7-2 12 ASSKNRGDYGYT
TRBV6-1 15 ASSEAIGGAGNQPQH
TRBV5-1 15 ASSLYWATSGTGELF